This T cell receptor (beta chain) was identified in a study of blood T cell repertoires in COVID-19. Sequenced by immunoSEQ multiplex PCR; TCRdb stores in-frame clones only, minus some. Here the sample spans about 260,000 clones, around 92% being singletons. This CDR3 region has 15 residues. Germline V lookup: CDR1 SGHTA, CDR2 FQGNSA. The junction had 4 bases not matched to a gene; V was cut back by 2 bases and J by 4 bases. This chain connects TRBV7-2 to TRBJ1-1; 10 nucleotides match TRBD1. Sequenced material: peripheral blood. This TCR derives from a person aged 18 to 35 with COVID-19, enrolled during active disease. The CDR3 spells CASSLPGQGSTEAFF. CDR3 nucleotides: TGTGCCAGCAGCTTACCGGGACAGGGGAGCACTGAAGCTTTCTTT.